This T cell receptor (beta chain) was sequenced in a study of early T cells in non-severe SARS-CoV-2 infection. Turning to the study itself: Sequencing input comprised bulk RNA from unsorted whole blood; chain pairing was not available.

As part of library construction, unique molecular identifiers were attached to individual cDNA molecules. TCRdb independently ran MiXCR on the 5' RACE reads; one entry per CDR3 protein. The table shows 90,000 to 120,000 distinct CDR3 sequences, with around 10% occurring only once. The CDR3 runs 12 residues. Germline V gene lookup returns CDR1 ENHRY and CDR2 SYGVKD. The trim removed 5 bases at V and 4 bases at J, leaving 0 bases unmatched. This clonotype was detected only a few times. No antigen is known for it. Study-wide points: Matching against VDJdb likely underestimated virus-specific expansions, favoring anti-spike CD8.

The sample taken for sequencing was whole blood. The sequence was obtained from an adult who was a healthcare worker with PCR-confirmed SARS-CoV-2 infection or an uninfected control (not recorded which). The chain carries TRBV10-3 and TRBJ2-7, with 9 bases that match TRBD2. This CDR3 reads CAISSGRYEQYF. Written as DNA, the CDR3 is TGTGCCATCAGTAGCGGGAGGTACGAGCAGTACTTC.